These 18 T cell receptor beta chains originate from one sample sequenced in a study of blood T cell repertoires in COVID-19. Assay used: immunoSEQ multiplex PCR; TCRdb lists only in-frame clones, some missing. The data hold approximately 290,000 clones, with roughly 90% observed a single time. The sequenced sample was peripheral blood. The source is a woman aged 55-69 years with acute or convalescent COVID-19.

The chain links TRBV12-3 or TRBV12-4 to TRBJ1-6; D gene uncertain. The CDR3 length is 12 residues. Trimming took 4 bases from V and 8 from J, leaving 6 bases between them. The CDR3 loop reads CASSWQDSPLHF. The CDR3 region has the DNA TGTGCCAGCAGTTGGCAAGATTCACCCCTCCACTTT.

The chain uses TRBV4-1 and TRBJ1-2, with TRBD1 identical over 9 bases. Germline CDR1 is MGHRA and CDR2 is YSYEKL. After removal of 5 bases from V and 1 base from J, the junction contained 14 bases not matched to a gene. This CDR3 region has 18 residues. This CDR3 reads CASSSGPLGTGINYGYTF. In DNA form, the CDR3 reads TGCGCCAGCAGCTCGGGCCCGTTAGGGACAGGGATTAACTATGGCTACACCTTC.

The rearrangement uses TRBV28 and TRBJ1-2, with D perhaps TRBD1 (6 bases). Germline CDR1 and CDR2: MDHEN and SYDVKM. V was pared by 3 bases and J by 7 bases, with 12 bases between. This CDR3 has 13 amino acids. Here the CDR3 DNA reads TGTGCCAGCAGTTTGGGGGGGCGCGGTGGCTACACCTTC. It codes for CASSLGGRGGYTF.

This rearrangement joins TRBV7-2 to TRBJ2-7, with TRBD2 identical over 8 bases. This CDR3 spans 17 amino acids. V dropped 3 bases and J dropped 1; count of bases not matched to a gene: 11. Germline V lookup: CDR1 SGHTA, CDR2 FQGNSA. CDR3 sequence: CASSLPPGGTLSYEQYF. CDR3 sequence (DNA): TGTGCCAGCAGCTTGCCGCCGGGAGGGACTCTATCCTACGAGCAGTACTTC. The whole variable domain, filled in from reference TRBV7-2 and TRBJ2-7, reads GAGVSQSPSNKVTEKGKDVELRCDPISGHTALYWYRQSLGQGLEFLIYFQGNSAPDKSGLPSDRFSAERTGGSVSTLTIQRTQQEDSAVYLCASSLPPGGTLSYEQYFGPGTRLTVT.

J is TRBJ1-4 and V is TRBV7-2, with a possible D match to TRBD1 (5 bases). Germline CDR1 SGHTA, CDR2 FQGNSA. The CDR3 length is 13 residues. The germline V and J ends were trimmed by 2 bases and 7 bases, with 8 bases remaining between them. The CDR3, as DNA: TGTGCCAGCAGCTTATCAGGGCGTGAAAAACTGTTTTTT. Protein sequence: CASSLSGREKLFF.

The chain is built from TRBV10-3 and TRBJ2-1; D is perhaps TRBD1 (5 bases). CDR1 is ENHRY and CDR2 is SYGVKD in the germline V gene. This CDR3 spans 15 amino acids. V was cut by 4 bases and J by 0 bases, with 10 bases left in between. The CDR3 bases are TGTGCCATCAGTGTACAGGCGACCTCCTACAATGAGCAGTTCTTC. It specifies CAISVQATSYNEQFF.

This clone was picked up a small number of times. CDR3 DNA sequence: TGTGCCAGCAGCCCGTCGGACAGACCTTACACTGAAGCTTTCTTT. It encodes CASSPSDRPYTEAFF. The V gene is TRBV3-1 (or the pseudogene TRBV3-2), the J gene TRBJ1-1; D might be TRBD1 (6 bases). Germline-derived CDR1 and CDR2 are LGHDT and YNNKEL (reference sequence). The CDR3 has 15 amino acids. Trimming stripped 4 bases from V and 3 bases from J, with 15 bases between.

This chain uses TRBV5-5 with TRBJ1-2; TRBD1 might be the D (6 bases). The CDR3 loop spans 14 amino acids. Germline V gene data show CDR1 as SGHKS and CDR2 as YYEKEE (reference sequence). The V end lost 3 bases, the J end lost 8 bases, and 17 bases lay between the germline ends. Here the CDR3 DNA reads TGTGCCAGCAGCTCCGGGACATCCAGGGAGGGCTACACCTTC. Translating gives CASSSGTSREGYTF.

The rearrangement uses TRBV7-2 and TRBJ1-1; no clear D gene. Trimming took off 3 bases at V and 6 bases at J, with 11 bases between the two ends. Germline V gives CDR1 SGHTA, CDR2 FQGNSA. CDR3 size: 13 residues. The CDR3 nucleotides are TGTGCCAGCAGCTTGCCGGGTAGCGCTGAAGCTTTCTTT. Amino acid sequence: CASSLPGSAEAFF.

The chain links TRBV7-6 to TRBJ1-1; D remains ambiguous. The CDR3 is made up of 13 amino acids. V lost 5 bases to trimming and J lost 7 bases, with 14 bases between them. In germline, CDR1 is SGHVS, CDR2 FNYEAQ. The CDR3 sequence is CASSPGREGEAFF. As DNA, the CDR3 is TGTGCCAGCAGCCCCGGGAGGGAAGGTGAAGCTTTCTTT.

On this clone itself: Other nucleotide sequences from this sample produce the same CDR3. The chain couples TRBV9 to TRBJ1-3, with TRBD1 matching 7 bases. The junction had 4 bases not matched to a gene; V was cut back by 3 bases and J by 4 bases. Germline-derived CDR1 and CDR2 are SGDLS and YYNGEE. The length of the CDR3 is 14 residues. The CDR3 reads CASSATGSGNTIYF. The DNA for the CDR3 is TGTGCCAGCAGCGCGACAGGGTCAGGAAACACCATATATTTT.

CDR3 sequence (DNA): TGTGCCAGCAGCTTAGGGGGACAGGCCCGATCGGGTAGCGAGCAGTACTTC. This sequence encodes CASSLGGQARSGSEQYF. The rearrangement joins TRBV7-2 to TRBJ2-7, with 8 positions matching TRBD1. The V segment lost 1 base and the J segment 6 bases; nucleotides outside the gene matches: 14. The CDR3 is made up of 17 amino acids. The germline CDR1 and CDR2 sequences are SGHTA and FQGNSA.

This clone was seen a handful of times. The chain recombines TRBV6-2 or TRBV6-3 with TRBJ2-1; 8 bases map to TRBD1. The length of the CDR3 is 13 residues. The J segment lost 10 bases and the V segment lost 5 bases, leaving 7 bases of the junction unmatched. Germline loops: CDR1 MNHEY, CDR2 SVGEGT. CDR3 in amino acids: CASSRQGYWEQFF. CDR3 in DNA: TGTGCCAGCAGTAGACAGGGGTACTGGGAGCAGTTCTTC.

This sequence joins TRBV7-9 and TRBJ2-1, with TRBD1 matching 9 bases. The trim removed 7 bases at V and 8 bases at J, leaving 6 bases unmatched. The CDR3 spans 13 residues. Germline V gene sequence: CDR1 SEHNR, CDR2 FQNEAQ (reference sequence). As DNA, the CDR3 is TGTGCCAGCACCGACAGGGGGGAAGATGAGCAGTTCTTC. Protein sequence: CASTDRGEDEQFF.

This rearrangement joins TRBV2 to TRBJ1-1; D is ambiguous. Per germline, CDR1 SNHLY and CDR2 FYNNEI. CDR3 size: 13 residues. Trimming took off 2 bases at V and 1 base at J, with 5 bases between the two ends. CDR3 sequence (DNA): TGTGCCAGCAGTGAATTCCAGAACACTGAAGCTTTCTTT. As protein: CASSEFQNTEAFF.

The chain combines TRBV5-5 with TRBJ2-7; 7 bases are shared with TRBD2. The germline V gene encodes CDR1 SGHKS and CDR2 YYEKEE (reference sequence). The CDR3 has 15 amino acids. Trimming cost V 0 bases and J 4 bases; bases outside gene matches: 7. CDR3 bases: TGTGCCAGCAGCTTGGTGGGAGGCGGGGGATACGAGCAGTACTTC. Translating it yields CASSLVGGGGYEQYF.

The gene calls are TRBV28 and TRBJ2-2; no definite D call. Germline V lookup: CDR1 MDHEN, CDR2 SYDVKM. The length of the CDR3 is 14 residues. V was shortened by 7 bases and J by 2 bases, with 11 bases between the two germline ends. This CDR3 is CASKRHKNTGELFF. CDR3 bases: TGTGCCAGCAAGAGACACAAAAACACCGGGGAGCTGTTTTTT.

The J gene is TRBJ1-5, the V gene TRBV6-1; possibly TRBD1 for D (5 bases). CDR3 length: 13 amino acids. The V gene's germline CDR1 is MNHNS and CDR2 SASEGT. The ends were cut back, 0 bases at V and 10 bases at J, with 10 bases in the middle. The CDR3 nucleotides read TGTGCCAGCAGTGAAGCTCGGGGGAGTCCCCAGCATTTT. Amino acid sequence: CASSEARGSPQHF.